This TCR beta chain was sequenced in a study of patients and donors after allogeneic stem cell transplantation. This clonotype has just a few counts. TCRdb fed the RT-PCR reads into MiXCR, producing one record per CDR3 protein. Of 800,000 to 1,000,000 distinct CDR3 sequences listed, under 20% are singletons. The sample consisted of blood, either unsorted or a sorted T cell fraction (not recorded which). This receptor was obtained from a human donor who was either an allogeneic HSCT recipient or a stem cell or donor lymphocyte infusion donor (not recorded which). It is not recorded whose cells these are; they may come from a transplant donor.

In DNA, the CDR3 is TGTGCCAGCAGCCAAGATTTAACTAGCGGGGCCGGGGAGCTGTTTTTT. Protein: CASSQDLTSGAGELFF. The V call is TRBV3-1, the J call TRBJ2-2; 10 bases align to TRBD2. This CDR3 spans 16 amino acids. V trimming: 0 bases; J trimming: 6 bases; junction bases outside the gene matches: 4. Germline values: CDR1 LGHDT, CDR2 YNNKEL (reference sequence).